A single sample is the source of the 30 T cell receptor beta chains below, sequenced in a study of cytomegalovirus exposure and HLA in healthy donors. A multiplex PCR was run with 60 Vbeta primers and 13 Jbeta primers. Sequencing used immunoSEQ multiplex PCR; TCRdb keeps in-frame clones, though not all of them. This sample has more than 130,000 clones, with 60% to 85% found just once. Sequenced material: PBMCs. These receptors all come from a man between 18 and 29 years old in good health and CMV-seronegative.

V usage is TRBV5-6 and J usage is TRBJ2-7, with 7 nucleotides matching TRBD2. The CDR3 length is 14 residues. J was trimmed by 2 bases and V by 4 bases; bases with no gene match: 6. Germline CDR1 reads SGHDT; CDR2 reads YYEEEE. For the CDR3, the DNA is TGTGCCAGCAGCCTCGGAGGACTAGCCTACGAGCAGTACTTC. As protein: CASSLGGLAYEQYF.

The V call is TRBV10-2, the J call TRBJ2-1, with 13 bases that match TRBD2. V dropped 8 bases and J dropped 5; count of bases not matched to a gene: 0. CDR1 is WSHSY and CDR2 is SAAADI in the germline V gene. The CDR3 loop spans 13 amino acids. In DNA form, the CDR3 reads TGCGCCAGCGGACTAGCGGGAGACAATGAGCAGTTCTTC. It encodes CASGLAGDNEQFF.

The gene calls are TRBV18 and TRBJ2-5; D is possibly TRBD1 (6 bases). Deletions cut 4 bases from V and 2 bases from J, with 11 bases between. This CDR3 contains 14 residues. CDR1 is KGHSH, CDR2 LQKENI, per germline. The chain's CDR3 is CASSLTQGQETQYF. As DNA, the CDR3 is TGTGCCAGCTCACTGACGCAGGGGCAAGAGACCCAGTACTTC. Full variable domain (outside the CDR3, taken from reference TRBV18 and TRBJ2-5): NAGVMQNPRHLVRRRGQEARLRCSPMKGHSHVYWYRQLPEEGLKFMVYLQKENIIDESGMPKERFSAEFPKEGPSILRIQQVVRGDSAAYFCASSLTQGQETQYFGPGTRLLVL.

V and J are TRBV7-9 and TRBJ1-1; 7 bases line up with TRBD1. Germline V gene data show CDR1 as SEHNR and CDR2 as FQNEAQ (reference sequence). The CDR3 sequence is 17 residues long. V dropped 6 bases and J dropped 1; count of bases not matched to a gene: 14. The CDR3, as DNA: TGTGCCAGCAGTTCCACCCTGACAGGGAAGGCGAACACTGAAGCTTTCTTT. Amino acids: CASSSTLTGKANTEAFF.

The chain employs TRBV27 and TRBJ1-5, with a weak D call TRBD1 (5 bases). Germline V CDR1 and CDR2: MNHEY, SMNVEV (reference sequence). V was cut by 3 bases and J by 6 bases, with 12 bases left in between. This CDR3 has 14 amino acids. DNA of the CDR3: TGTGCCAGCAGTTTCGGGGACGGGAGTCAGCCCCAGCATTTT. It specifies CASSFGDGSQPQHF.

V usage is TRBV4-2 and J usage is TRBJ2-1; D is perhaps TRBD2 (6 bases). Per the germline V gene, CDR1 is LGHNA and CDR2 is YNFKEQ. V was pared by 0 bases and J by 8 bases, with 14 bases between. CDR3 length equals 15 residues. The CDR3 here is CASSQEGIGGYEQFF. The CDR3 DNA sequence: TGTGCCAGCAGCCAAGAAGGGATTGGGGGGTATGAGCAGTTCTTC.

The chain employs TRBV18 and TRBJ2-1, with 9 bases aligning to TRBD2. The V gene end was trimmed by 3 bases and the J gene end by 6 bases; junction bases not matched to a gene: 12. Germline-derived CDR1 and CDR2 are KGHSH and LQKENI. The CDR3 consists of 17 residues. For the CDR3, the DNA is TGTGCCAGCTCACCGTTAGGGGAGTTAGCGGGAGCCAATGAGCAGTTCTTC. This gives the protein CASSPLGELAGANEQFF.

V is TRBV6-1 and J is TRBJ1-5; no firm D call. Trimming shortened V by 4 bases and J by 0 bases, and 16 bases separated the two germline ends. The CDR3 is 17 residues long. Germline CDR1 and CDR2: MNHNS and SASEGT. This CDR3 is CASSGLQTEYSNQPQHF. The CDR3, as DNA: TGTGCCAGCAGTGGCCTACAGACCGAATATAGCAATCAGCCCCAGCATTTT.

The table lists this clone with a few counts. The chain recombines TRBV10-2 with TRBJ2-7; TRBD1 might be the D (6 bases). CDR3 length equals 12 residues. Germline lookup yields CDR1 WSHSY and CDR2 SAAADI. V lost 4 bases and J 6 bases, leaving 10 bases between the germline ends. This chain's CDR3 is CASSAVGGEQYF. The CDR3 nucleotides are TGCGCCAGCAGTGCCGTAGGGGGCGAGCAGTACTTC.

The gene calls are TRBV5-1 and TRBJ1-1; the match to TRBD1 covers 10 bases. V trimming: 4 bases; J trimming: 12 bases; junction bases outside the gene matches: 15. Germline values: CDR1 SGHRS, CDR2 YFSETQ. The CDR3 length is 15 residues. CDR3 sequence (DNA): TGCGCCAGCAGCGATATTACCGGGACAGGGGAACAGACTTTCTTT. This codes for CASSDITGTGEQTFF.

The chain uses TRBV5-8 and TRBJ2-1, with D perhaps matching TRBD1 (6 bases). The CDR3 contains 13 residues. The germline V gene has CDR1 SGHTS and CDR2 YDEGEE. Deletions cut 5 bases from V and 5 bases from J, with 11 bases between. The CDR3 bases are TGTGCCAGCAGTTATGACAGGAACAATGAGCAGTTCTTC. Protein product: CASSYDRNNEQFF.

The V call is TRBV6-1, the J call TRBJ1-5; D is perhaps TRBD1 (6 bases). The CDR3 length is 15 residues. V shed 8 bases and J shed 2 bases, with 16 bases lying between them. The V gene's germline CDR1 is MNHNS and CDR2 SASEGT. In nucleotides, the CDR3 is TGTGCCAGCCACAAACAGGGTCGGGGCAATCAGCCCCAGCATTTT. Its translation: CASHKQGRGNQPQHF.

The CDR3 here is CASRIGDRGGEKLFF. Here the CDR3 DNA reads TGTGCCAGCAGAATAGGGGACAGGGGAGGGGAAAAACTGTTTTTT. The chain combines TRBV28 with TRBJ1-4, with 10 bases lining up with TRBD1. The CDR3 is 15 residues long. Germline trimming cut 6 bases from V and 8 bases from J; bases unmatched to any gene: 9. Germline CDR1 and CDR2: MDHEN and SYDVKM.

This chain connects TRBV4-2 to TRBJ2-7; a weak D match, TRBD2 (6 bases). This CDR3 has 13 amino acids. CDR1 is LGHNA and CDR2 is YNFKEQ in the germline V gene. V was clipped by 0 bases and J by 4 bases, with 7 bases between them. The CDR3 spells CASSQELAYEQYF. CDR3 DNA: TGTGCCAGCAGCCAAGAACTAGCTTACGAGCAGTACTTC.

This clone has just one count. This chain joins TRBV7-2 and TRBJ2-5, with D possibly being TRBD2 (5 bases). The J call may be incorrect, as the DNA end agrees better with TRBJ2-7. Per germline, CDR1 SGHTA and CDR2 FQGNSA. This CDR3 contains 15 residues. The CDR3 bases are TGTGCCAGCAGCTATGACCAGAGGGCCTCCTACGAGCAGTACTTC. Encoded protein: CASSYDQRASYEQYF.

J is TRBJ1-2 and V is TRBV5-1; no definite D call. Germline CDR1 SGHRS, CDR2 YFSETQ. V lost 1 base and J lost 4, with 11 bases in between. The length of the CDR3 is 14 residues. CDR3 bases: TGCGCCAGCAGCTTGTACGGGGAGATCTATGGCTACACCTTC. Translating gives CASSLYGEIYGYTF.

The chain joins TRBV6-5 to TRBJ1-1; 8 bases map to TRBD1. With V trimmed by 5 bases and J by 10 bases, 15 bases remained unmatched. Germline loops: CDR1 MNHEY, CDR2 SVGAGI. CDR3 size: 15 residues. The CDR3 here is CASSPTPQGGLGAFF. The CDR3 nucleotides are TGTGCCAGCAGTCCCACCCCACAGGGGGGGCTCGGAGCTTTCTTT.

This clone showed up just a few times. The chain carries TRBV7-2 and TRBJ2-7; tentatively, D is TRBD1 (6 bases). Trimming stripped 0 bases from V and 2 bases from J, with 14 bases between. The germline V gene has CDR1 SGHTA and CDR2 FQGNSA. The CDR3 is 16 amino acids. This CDR3 reads CASSLAADGTPYEQYF. The CDR3 DNA reads as TGTGCCAGCAGCTTAGCGGCCGACGGGACACCCTACGAGCAGTACTTC.

The CDR3 bases are TGTGCCAGCAGTCACCGGGACAGGGTTCACTATGGCTACACCTTC. This encodes CASSHRDRVHYGYTF. This chain joins TRBV6-5 and TRBJ1-2; 9 bases fit TRBD1. J gave up 3 bases and V 5 bases, and 7 bases lay outside the gene matches. Germline assignment: CDR1 MNHEY and CDR2 SVGAGI. CDR3 length: 15 amino acids.

The chain uses TRBV7-2 and TRBJ2-5, with 7 bases identical to TRBD2. J was trimmed by 5 bases and V by 5 bases; bases with no gene match: 11. This CDR3 contains 15 residues. CDR1 and CDR2 from the germline V gene are SGHTA and FQGNSA. CDR3 coding DNA: TGTGCCAGCAGCCTCCCCCGCACGGGGGGTGAGACCCAGTACTTC. It is translated as CASSLPRTGGETQYF.

V gene TRBV9 combines with J gene TRBJ1-1; D possibly corresponds to TRBD1 (6 bases). The V gene lost 3 bases and the J gene lost 4 bases, with 10 bases spanning the gap. This CDR3 region has 13 residues. The germline gives CDR1 SGDLS, CDR2 YYNGEE. CDR3 residues: CASSERGRTEAFF. As DNA, the CDR3 is TGTGCCAGCAGCGAGCGGGGGCGCACTGAAGCTTTCTTT.

The chain joins TRBV6-1 to TRBJ2-7; 9 bases are shared with TRBD1. Germline CDR1 reads MNHNS; CDR2 reads SASEGT. CDR3 length: 15 amino acids. Germline trimming cut 6 bases from V and 3 bases from J; bases unmatched to any gene: 9. CDR3 sequence reads: CASRDTGTGNYEQYF. CDR3 nucleotide sequence: TGTGCCAGCAGGGATACCGGGACAGGGAACTACGAGCAGTACTTC.

This clone has a handful of counts. The junction does not match germline at one end; this may be a read error. The chain joins TRBV5-8 to TRBJ2-3; 9 positions agree with TRBD1. Germline CDR1 reads SGHTS; CDR2 reads YDEGEE. This CDR3 has 12 amino acids. The CDR3 reads CASSWTGTGRWF. For the CDR3, the DNA is TGTGCCAGCAGCTGGACCGGGACAGGGCGGTGGTTT.

This chain uses TRBV27 with TRBJ2-7; TRBD1 aligns across 9 bases. V lost 4 bases, J lost 4 bases, and 11 bases stayed unmatched. The CDR3 spans 16 residues. CDR1 MNHEY and CDR2 SMNVEV come from the germline V gene (reference sequence). Here the CDR3 reads CASSSPTGTGWYEQYF. CDR3 DNA sequence: TGTGCCAGCAGTTCCCCTACCGGGACAGGGTGGTACGAGCAGTACTTC.

The rearrangement uses TRBV13 and TRBJ1-1, with 8 bases that match TRBD1. CDR3 size: 17 residues. V was clipped by 5 bases and J by 3 bases; unmatched bases: 14. Germline V CDR1 and CDR2: PRHDT, FYEKMQ (reference sequence). The CDR3 loop is CASSPVGPGGVYTEAFF. CDR3 DNA sequence: TGTGCCAGCAGCCCCGTTGGCCCAGGGGGCGTCTACACTGAAGCTTTCTTT. Using reference TRBV13 and TRBJ1-1 for the parts outside the CDR3, the full variable domain is AAGVIQSPRHLIKEKRETATLKCYPIPRHDTVYWYQQGPGQDPQFLISFYEKMQSDKGSIPDRFSAQQFSDYHSELNMSSLELGDSALYFCASSPVGPGGVYTEAFFGQGTRLTVV.

CDR3 loop: CASSRTGAVSADTQYF. The DNA for the CDR3 is TGTGCCAGCAGCCGGACAGGGGCGGTTTCGGCAGATACGCAGTATTTT. The chain couples TRBV7-9 to TRBJ2-3; 9 nucleotides line up with TRBD1. CDR1 is SEHNR, CDR2 FQNEAQ, per germline (reference sequence). Germline trimming cut 5 bases from V and 4 bases from J; bases unmatched to any gene: 10. This CDR3 has 16 amino acids.

V gene TRBV18 combines with J gene TRBJ2-7, with D perhaps TRBD2 (6 bases). V lost 0 bases, J lost 6 bases, and 6 bases lay in between. CDR3 length: 12 residues. Germline loops: CDR1 KGHSH, CDR2 LQKENI. CDR3 region: CASSPPGGEQYF. The CDR3 DNA is TGTGCCAGCTCACCACCGGGGGGCGAGCAGTACTTC. The variable domain in full, completed from reference TRBV18 and TRBJ2-7, reads NAGVMQNPRHLVRRRGQEARLRCSPMKGHSHVYWYRQLPEEGLKFMVYLQKENIIDESGMPKERFSAEFPKEGPSILRIQQVVRGDSAAYFCASSPPGGEQYFGPGTRLTVT.

The rearrangement joins TRBV7-2 to TRBJ2-7; no reliable D call. This CDR3 comprises 13 residues. Trimming removed 3 bases from V and 1 base from J, with 7 bases in between. The germline gives CDR1 SGHTA, CDR2 FQGNSA. The DNA of the CDR3 is TGTGCCAGCAGCTTCCAGGAATCCTACGAGCAGTACTTC. Translated: CASSFQESYEQYF. The complete variable domain, with remaining parts taken from reference TRBV7-2 and TRBJ2-7, reads GAGVSQSPSNKVTEKGKDVELRCDPISGHTALYWYRQSLGQGLEFLIYFQGNSAPDKSGLPSDRFSAERTGGSVSTLTIQRTQQEDSAVYLCASSFQESYEQYFGPGTRLTVT.

The rearrangement links TRBV7-2 to TRBJ2-5; 7 positions match TRBD1. The CDR3 is 14 residues long. Germline lookup yields CDR1 SGHTA and CDR2 FQGNSA. The junction had 7 bases not matched to a gene; V was cut back by 4 bases and J by 5 bases. CDR3 bases: TGTGCCAGCAGCTCCACAGGGGATTTTGAGACCCAGTACTTC. Its protein product is CASSSTGDFETQYF.

This clone has just a few counts. This sequence joins TRBV7-9 and TRBJ2-3; perhaps TRBD2 as D (5 bases). Looked up from germline, CDR1 is SEHNR and CDR2 is FQNEAQ (reference sequence). With 2 bases removed from V and 1 base from J, the gap between germline ends came to 10 bases. The CDR3 has 15 residues. The CDR3 DNA follows: TGTGCCAGCAGCTTACTTGCGGGCCGCACAGATACGCAGTATTTT. Translated: CASSLLAGRTDTQYF.